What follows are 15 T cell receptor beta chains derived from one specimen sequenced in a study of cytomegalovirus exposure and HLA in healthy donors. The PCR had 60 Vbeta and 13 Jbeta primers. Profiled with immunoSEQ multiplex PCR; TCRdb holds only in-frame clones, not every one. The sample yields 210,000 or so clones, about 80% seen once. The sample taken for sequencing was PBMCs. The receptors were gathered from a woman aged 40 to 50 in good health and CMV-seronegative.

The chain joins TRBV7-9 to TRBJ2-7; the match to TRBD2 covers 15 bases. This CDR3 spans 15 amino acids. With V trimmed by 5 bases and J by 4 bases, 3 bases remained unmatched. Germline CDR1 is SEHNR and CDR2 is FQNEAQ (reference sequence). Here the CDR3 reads CASSAGLAGGYEQYF. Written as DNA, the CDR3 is TGTGCCAGCAGCGCGGGACTAGCGGGGGGTTACGAGCAGTACTTC.

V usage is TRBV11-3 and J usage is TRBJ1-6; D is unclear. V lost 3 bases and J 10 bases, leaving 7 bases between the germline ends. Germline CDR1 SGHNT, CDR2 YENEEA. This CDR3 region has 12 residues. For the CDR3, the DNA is TGTGCCAGCAGCTTCGGGTCCTCACCCCTCCACTTT. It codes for CASSFGSSPLHF.

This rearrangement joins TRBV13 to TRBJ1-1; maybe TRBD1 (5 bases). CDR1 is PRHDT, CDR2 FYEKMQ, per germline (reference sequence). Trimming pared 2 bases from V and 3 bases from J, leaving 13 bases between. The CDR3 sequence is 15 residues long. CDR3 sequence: CASSLYYQTDTEAFF. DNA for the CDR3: TGTGCCAGCAGCTTATACTATCAGACAGACACTGAAGCTTTCTTT.

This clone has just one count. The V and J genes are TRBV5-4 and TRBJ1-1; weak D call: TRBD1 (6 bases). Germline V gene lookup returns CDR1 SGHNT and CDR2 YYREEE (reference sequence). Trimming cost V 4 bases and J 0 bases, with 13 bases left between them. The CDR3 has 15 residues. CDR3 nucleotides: TGTGCCAGCAGCACAAGACAGGAGATGAACACTGAAGCTTTCTTT. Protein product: CASSTRQEMNTEAFF.

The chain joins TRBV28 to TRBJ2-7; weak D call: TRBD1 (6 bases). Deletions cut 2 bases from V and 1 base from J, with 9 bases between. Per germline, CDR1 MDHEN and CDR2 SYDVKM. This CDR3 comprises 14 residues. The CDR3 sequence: CASSLERGSYEQYF. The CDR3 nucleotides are TGTGCCAGCAGTTTAGAGAGGGGGTCCTACGAGCAGTACTTC.

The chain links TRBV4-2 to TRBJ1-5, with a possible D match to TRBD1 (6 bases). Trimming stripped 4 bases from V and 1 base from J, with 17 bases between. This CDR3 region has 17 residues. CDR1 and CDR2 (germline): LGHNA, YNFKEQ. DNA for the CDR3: TGTGCCAGCAGCCCTTCTTACAGGGAAGGAAGCAATCAGCCCCAGCATTTT. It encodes CASSPSYREGSNQPQHF.

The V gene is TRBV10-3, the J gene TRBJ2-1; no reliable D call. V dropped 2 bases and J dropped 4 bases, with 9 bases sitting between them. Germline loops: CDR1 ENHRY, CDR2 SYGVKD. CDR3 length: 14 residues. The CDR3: CAISEARTYNEQFF. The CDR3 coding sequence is TGTGCCATCAGTGAGGCGAGAACTTACAATGAGCAGTTCTTC.

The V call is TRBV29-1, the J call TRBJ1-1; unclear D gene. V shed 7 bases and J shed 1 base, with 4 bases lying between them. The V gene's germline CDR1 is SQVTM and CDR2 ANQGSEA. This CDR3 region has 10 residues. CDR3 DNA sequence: TGCAGCGCCCAGAACACTGAAGCTTTCTTT. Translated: CSAQNTEAFF.

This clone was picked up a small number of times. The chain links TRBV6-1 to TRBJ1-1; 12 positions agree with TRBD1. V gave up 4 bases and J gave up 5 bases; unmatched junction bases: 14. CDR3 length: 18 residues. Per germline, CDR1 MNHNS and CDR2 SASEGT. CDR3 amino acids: CASSVGWGTGGARTEAFF. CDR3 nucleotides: TGTGCCAGCAGTGTTGGGTGGGGGACAGGGGGCGCAAGGACTGAAGCTTTCTTT.

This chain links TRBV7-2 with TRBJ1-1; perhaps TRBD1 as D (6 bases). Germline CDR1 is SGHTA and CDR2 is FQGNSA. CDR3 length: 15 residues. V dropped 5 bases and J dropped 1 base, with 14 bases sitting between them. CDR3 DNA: TGTGCCAGCAGCGCGACAGGTAGGGGGAACACTGAAGCTTTCTTT. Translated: CASSATGRGNTEAFF.

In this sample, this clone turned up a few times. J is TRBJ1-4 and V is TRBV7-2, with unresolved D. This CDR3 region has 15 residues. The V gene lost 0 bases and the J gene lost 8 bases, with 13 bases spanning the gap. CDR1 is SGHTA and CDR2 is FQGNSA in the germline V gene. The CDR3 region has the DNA TGTGCCAGCAGCTTAGCGCGGGCAGGCGAGGAAAAACTGTTTTTT. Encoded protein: CASSLARAGEEKLFF.

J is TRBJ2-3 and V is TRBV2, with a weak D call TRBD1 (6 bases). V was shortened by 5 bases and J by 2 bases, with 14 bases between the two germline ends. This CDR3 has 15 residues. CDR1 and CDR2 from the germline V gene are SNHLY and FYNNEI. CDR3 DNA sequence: TGTGCCAGCAGTTCACAACACAGGGTCACAGATACGCAGTATTTT. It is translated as CASSSQHRVTDTQYF.

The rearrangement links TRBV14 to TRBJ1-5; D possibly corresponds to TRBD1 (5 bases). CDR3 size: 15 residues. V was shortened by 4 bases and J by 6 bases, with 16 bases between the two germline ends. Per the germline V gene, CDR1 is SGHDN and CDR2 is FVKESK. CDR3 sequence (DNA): TGTGCCAGCAGCCGCGAGCAGGGCTTTTGTCAGCCCCAGCATTTT. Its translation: CASSREQGFCQPQHF.

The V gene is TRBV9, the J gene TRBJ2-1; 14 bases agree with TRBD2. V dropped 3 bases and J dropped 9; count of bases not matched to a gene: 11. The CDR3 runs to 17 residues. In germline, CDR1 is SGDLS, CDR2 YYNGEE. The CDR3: CASSGHLTSGGAGEQFF. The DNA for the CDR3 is TGTGCCAGCAGCGGCCACTTGACTAGCGGGGGGGCGGGTGAGCAGTTCTTC.

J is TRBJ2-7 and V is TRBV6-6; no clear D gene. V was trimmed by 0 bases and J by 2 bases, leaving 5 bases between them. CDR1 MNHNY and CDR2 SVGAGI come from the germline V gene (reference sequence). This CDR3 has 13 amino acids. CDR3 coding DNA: TGTGCCAGCAGTTACTCGAGCCCCTACGAGCAGTACTTC. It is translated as CASSYSSPYEQYF.